The T cell receptor (beta chain) under discussion was sequenced for a study of cytomegalovirus exposure and HLA in healthy donors. V was pared by 6 bases and J by 4 bases, with 10 bases of the junction left unmatched. Germline-derived CDR1 and CDR2 are MNHEY and SMNVEV (reference sequence). The length of the CDR3 is 18 residues. The data were produced by immunoSEQ multiplex PCR, yet TCRdb's version contains in-frame clones alone and is incomplete. The sample contains 200,000 to 250,000 clones, 75% to 95% of which appear only once. The donors were members of the validation cohort comprising over 100 subjects, separate from the roughly 730-subject first cohort.

The V gene is TRBV27, the J gene TRBJ2-2; TRBD2 aligns across 14 bases. The clonotype originates from a woman between 18 and 30 years old in good health and CMV-seronegative. The source material was PBMCs. CDR3 bases: TGTGCCAGCAGCTCTGCCGGGACTAGCGGGAGAGCCACCGGGGAGCTGTTTTTT. Protein product: CASSSAGTSGRATGELFF.